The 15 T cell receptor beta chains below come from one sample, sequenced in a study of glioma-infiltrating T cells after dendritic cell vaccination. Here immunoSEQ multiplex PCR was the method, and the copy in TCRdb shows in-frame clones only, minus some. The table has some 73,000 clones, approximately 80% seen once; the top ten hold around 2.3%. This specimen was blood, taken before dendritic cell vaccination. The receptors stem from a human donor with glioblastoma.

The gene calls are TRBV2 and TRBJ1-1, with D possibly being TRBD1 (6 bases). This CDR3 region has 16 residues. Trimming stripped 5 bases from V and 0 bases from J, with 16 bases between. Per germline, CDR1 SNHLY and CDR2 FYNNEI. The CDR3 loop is CASSSFPTGLNTEAFF. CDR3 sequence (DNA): TGTGCCAGCAGTTCCTTCCCGACAGGATTGAACACTGAAGCTTTCTTT. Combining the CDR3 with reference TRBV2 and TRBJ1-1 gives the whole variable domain EPEVTQTPSHQVTQMGQEVILRCVPISNHLYFYWYRQILGQKVEFLVSFYNNEISEKSEIFDDQFSVERPDGSNFTLKIRSTKLEDSAMYFCASSSFPTGLNTEAFFGQGTRLTVV.

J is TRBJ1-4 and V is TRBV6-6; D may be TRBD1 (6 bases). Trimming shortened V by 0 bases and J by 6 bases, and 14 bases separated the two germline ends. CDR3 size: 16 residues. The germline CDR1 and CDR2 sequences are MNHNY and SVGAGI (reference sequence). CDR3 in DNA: TGTGCCAGCAGTTACTCAGGGTACTACAGGGATGAAAAACTGTTTTTT. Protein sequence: CASSYSGYYRDEKLFF.

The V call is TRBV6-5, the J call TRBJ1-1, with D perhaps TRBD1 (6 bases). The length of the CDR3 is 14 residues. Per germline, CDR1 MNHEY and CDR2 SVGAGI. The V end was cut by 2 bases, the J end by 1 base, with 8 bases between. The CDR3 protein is CASSYDRKNTEAFF. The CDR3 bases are TGTGCCAGCAGTTACGACAGGAAGAACACTGAAGCTTTCTTT.

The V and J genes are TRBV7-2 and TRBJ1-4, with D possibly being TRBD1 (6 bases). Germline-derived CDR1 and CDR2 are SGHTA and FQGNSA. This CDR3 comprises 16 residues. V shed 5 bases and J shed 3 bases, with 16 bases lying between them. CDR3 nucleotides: TGTGCCAGCAGCCGACGCGTGACAGGCGCTAATGAAAAACTGTTTTTT. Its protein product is CASSRRVTGANEKLFF.

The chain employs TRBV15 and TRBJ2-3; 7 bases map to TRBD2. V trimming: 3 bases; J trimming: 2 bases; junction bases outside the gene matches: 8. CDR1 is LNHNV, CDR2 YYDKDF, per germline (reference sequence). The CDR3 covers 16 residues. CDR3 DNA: TGTGCCACCAGCAGGGCACGCGGGACTACCACAGATACGCAGTATTTT. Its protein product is CATSRARGTTTDTQYF.

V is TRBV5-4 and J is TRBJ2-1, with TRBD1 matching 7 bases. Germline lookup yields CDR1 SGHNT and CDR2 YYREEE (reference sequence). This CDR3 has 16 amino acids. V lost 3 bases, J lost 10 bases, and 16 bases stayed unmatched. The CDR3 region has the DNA TGTGCCAGCAGCTCCCGGGACAGTTTGAGGCGAGACGAGCAGTTCTTC. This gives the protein CASSSRDSLRRDEQFF.

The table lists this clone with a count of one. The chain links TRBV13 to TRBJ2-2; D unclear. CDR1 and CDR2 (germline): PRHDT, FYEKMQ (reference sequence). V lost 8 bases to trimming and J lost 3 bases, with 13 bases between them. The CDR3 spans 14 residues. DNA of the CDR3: TGTGCCAGCCCCCCCCAGATTCACACCGGGGAGCTGTTTTTT. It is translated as CASPPQIHTGELFF.

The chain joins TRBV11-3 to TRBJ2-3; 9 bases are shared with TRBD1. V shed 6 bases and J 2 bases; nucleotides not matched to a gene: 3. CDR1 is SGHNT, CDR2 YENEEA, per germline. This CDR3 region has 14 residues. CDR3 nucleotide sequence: TGTGCCAGCAGGGGGACAGGGAACACAGATACGCAGTATTTT. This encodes CASRGTGNTDTQYF.

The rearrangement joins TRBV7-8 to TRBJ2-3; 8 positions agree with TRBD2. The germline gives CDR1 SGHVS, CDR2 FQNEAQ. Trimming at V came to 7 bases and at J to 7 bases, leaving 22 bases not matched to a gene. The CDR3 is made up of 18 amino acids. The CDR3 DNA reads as TGTGCCAGCACTCCTCCTCGGGAGGGGAAGGGAGTCGGGAATACGCAGTATTTT. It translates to CASTPPREGKGVGNTQYF.

CDR3 bases: TGCGCCAGCAGCTTGGGTTTTAGCGGGATGTCCTACAATGAGCAGTTCTTC. This encodes CASSLGFSGMSYNEQFF. The chain carries TRBV5-1 and TRBJ2-1; 8 bases are shared with TRBD2. Germline CDR1 SGHRS, CDR2 YFSETQ. V lost 0 bases and J lost 1; bases outside the gene matches: 6. This CDR3 contains 17 residues.

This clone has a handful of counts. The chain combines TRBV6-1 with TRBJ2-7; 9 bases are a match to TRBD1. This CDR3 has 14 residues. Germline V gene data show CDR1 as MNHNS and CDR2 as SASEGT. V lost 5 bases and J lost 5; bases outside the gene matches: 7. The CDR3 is CASSMRDRADEQYV. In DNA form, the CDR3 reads TGTGCCAGCAGTATGCGGGACAGGGCCGACGAGCAGTACGTC.

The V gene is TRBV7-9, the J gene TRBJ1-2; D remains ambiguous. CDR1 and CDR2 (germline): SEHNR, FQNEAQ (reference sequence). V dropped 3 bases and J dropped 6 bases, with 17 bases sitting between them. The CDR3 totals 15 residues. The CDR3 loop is CASSFGAAGWNGYTF. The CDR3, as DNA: TGTGCCAGCAGCTTTGGTGCGGCCGGTTGGAATGGCTACACCTTC.

CDR3 in amino acids: CASRVQESSYNEQFF. CDR3 coding DNA: TGTGCCAGCAGAGTACAGGAGAGCTCCTACAATGAGCAGTTCTTC. The gene calls are TRBV6-1 and TRBJ2-1; D perhaps matches TRBD1 (5 bases). Germline CDR1 MNHNS, CDR2 SASEGT. Trimming took 6 bases from V and 0 from J, leaving 12 bases between them. This CDR3 is built from 15 residues.

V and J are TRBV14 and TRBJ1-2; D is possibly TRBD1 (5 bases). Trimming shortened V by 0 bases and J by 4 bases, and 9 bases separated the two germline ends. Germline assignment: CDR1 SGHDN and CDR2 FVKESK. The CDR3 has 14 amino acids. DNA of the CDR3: TGTGCCAGCAGCCAAGATGCAGGGTCCTATGGCTACACCTTC. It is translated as CASSQDAGSYGYTF.

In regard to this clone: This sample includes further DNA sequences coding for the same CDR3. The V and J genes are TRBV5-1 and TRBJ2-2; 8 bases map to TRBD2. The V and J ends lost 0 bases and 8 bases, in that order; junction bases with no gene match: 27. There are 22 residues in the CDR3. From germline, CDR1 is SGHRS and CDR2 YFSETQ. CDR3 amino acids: CASSLVTSGPSLFAGGTGELFF. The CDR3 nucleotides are TGCGCCAGCAGCTTGGTTACGAGTGGGCCGAGCCTTTTTGCGGGAGGAACTGGGGAGCTGTTTTTT.